The rows below give T cell receptor beta chains drawn from one sample of a study of blood T cell repertoires in COVID-19. Some clones are missing from TCRdb's copy, which holds only in-frame ones; the method was immunoSEQ multiplex PCR. The table has roughly 34,000 clones, over 70% seen once. Sequencing was carried out using peripheral blood. The receptors here all came from a man aged 60 to 75 with active COVID-19. The CDR3 runs from the conserved cysteine through the conserved F or W. D genes are given only for firm matches. The listing skips clone size in some rows; elsewhere it reads once, few, many or a size class.

TRBD2	-	TRBJ2-2	TRBV24-1	CATSFDSGRRGGELFF	TGTGCCACCAGTTTTGATAGCGGGAGAAGGGGCGGGGAGCTGTTTTTT
-	-	TRBJ1-5	TRBV10-2	CASSDLGNQPQHF	TGCGCCAGCAGTGATCTAGGCAATCAGCCCCAGCATTTT
TRBD2	once	TRBJ2-7	TRBV18	CASSPAGLAGYEQYF	TGTGCCAGCTCACCGGCGGGACTAGCGGGCTACGAGCAGTACTTC
-	-	TRBJ2-7	TRBV5-4	CASSPLRGLSSYEQYF	TGTGCCAGCAGCCCACTACGCGGCTTAAGCTCCTACGAGCAGTACTTC
-	few	TRBJ1-6	TRBV10-1	CASRDSSSGSPLHF	TGCGCCAGCAGGGACAGTTCCTCGGGTTCACCCCTCCACTTT
-	-	TRBJ1-6	TRBV27	CASSPDKQHSPLHF	TGTGCCAGCAGTCCGGACAAGCAACATTCACCCCTCCACTTT
-	-	TRBJ2-6	TRBV28	CASSSRGPGANVLTF	TGTGCCAGCAGTTCGAGAGGCCCTGGGGCCAACGTCCTGACTTTC
TRBD2	-	TRBJ2-7	TRBV2	CASSDLAVEQYF	TGTGCCAGCAGTGACCTAGCGGTCGAGCAGTACTTC
TRBD2	-	TRBJ2-5	TRBV9	CASSVGRGVTETQYF	TGTGCCAGCAGCGTAGGTCGGGGGGTAACGGAGACCCAGTACTTC
-	-	TRBJ2-5	TRBV7-3	CASSPRGLHQETQYF	TGTGCCAGCAGCCCAAGAGGACTGCATCAAGAGACCCAGTACTTC
-	-	TRBJ2-5	TRBV6-5	CASSNNRVSTQYF	TGTGCCAGCAGCAATAACAGGGTGTCGACCCAGTACTTC
-	-	TRBJ2-2	TRBV6-4	CASSVSGENTGELFF	TGTGCCAGCAGTGTTTCAGGCGAGAACACCGGGGAGCTGTTTTTT
-	-	TRBJ2-2	TRBV27	CASSSFRATGELFF	TGTGCCAGCAGTTCTTTCAGGGCCACCGGGGAGCTGTTTTTT
TRBD1	-	TRBJ2-6	TRBV27	CASSSQGWANVLTF	TGTGCCAGCAGTTCACAGGGGTGGGCCAACGTCCTGACTTTC
-	-	TRBJ1-6	TRBV6-4	CASSDATGRNSPLHF	TGTGCCAGCAGTGACGCGACAGGAAGAAATTCACCCCTCCACTTT
TRBD2	once	TRBJ2-7	TRBV7-2	CASRAGTNGYEQYF	TGTGCCAGCAGGGCCGGGACTAATGGCTACGAGCAGTACTTC
TRBD2	-	TRBJ2-5	TRBV6-4	CASTPSGSEETQYF	TGTGCCAGCACCCCGAGCGGGAGCGAGGAGACCCAGTACTTC
TRBD2	-	TRBJ2-1	TRBV7-2	CASSFLAGVSNEQFF	TGTGCCAGCAGCTTTCTAGCGGGAGTATCCAATGAGCAGTTCTTC
-	-	TRBJ2-7	TRBV15	CATSGWTASYEQYF	TGTGCCACCAGCGGATGGACAGCCTCCTACGAGCAGTACTTC
TRBD1	-	TRBJ2-6	TRBV7-2	CASSRGTGTGANVLTF	TGTGCCAGCAGCCGCGGGACAGGTACTGGGGCCAACGTCCTGACTTTC